The clone carrying this T cell receptor (beta chain) was detected a few times. This sample is part of a study of blood T cell repertoires in COVID-19. Across the study: COVID-19 samples from acute and convalescent phases originated in the United States, Italy and Spain. T cells, B-cell-depleted T cells, or PBMCs supplied cDNA or gDNA.

The CDR3 is 13 amino acids. Trimming took 4 bases from V and 8 from J, leaving 14 bases between them. Looked up from germline, CDR1 is GTSNPN and CDR2 is SVGIG (reference sequence). As processed by the authors: How many nucleated cells were present was estimated from reference gene primer amplification. The data were produced by immunoSEQ multiplex PCR, yet TCRdb's version contains in-frame clones alone and is incomplete. The V and J calls and clone size come from that table; D and trimming were worked out from the DNA. The sample holds 210,000 or so clones, approximately 82% seen once. Sequences were obtained from peripheral blood. The TCR originated in a woman between 40 and 50 years old with acute or convalescent COVID-19. The chain joins TRBV30 to TRBJ1-4, with D perhaps matching TRBD1 (6 bases). The CDR3, as DNA: TGTGCCTGGAAGGGGCAGGGGATAGAAAAACTGTTTTTT. Translated: CAWKGQGIEKLFF. Full variable domain (outside the CDR3, taken from reference TRBV30 and TRBJ1-4): SQTIHQWPATLVQPVGSPLSLECTVEGTSNPNLYWYRQAAGRGLQLLFYSVGIGQISSEVPQNLSASRPQDRQFILSSKKLLLSDSGFYLCAWKGQGIEKLFFGSGTQLSVL.